Below, 21 T cell receptor beta chains from the same sample are listed, as sequenced in a study of cytomegalovirus exposure and HLA in healthy donors. The PCR made use of 60 Vbeta and 13 Jbeta primers. Measured with immunoSEQ multiplex PCR; TCRdb has only the in-frame clones, and not every one. The sample records more than 150,000 clones, less than 90% being singletons. The sample taken for sequencing was PBMCs. The receptor set was obtained from a girl between 5 and 17 years old in good health and CMV-seropositive.

V gene TRBV6-6 combines with J gene TRBJ2-1; D remains unclear. Trimming cost V 5 bases and J 8 bases, with 13 bases left between them. The CDR3 extends over 13 amino acids. Germline V gene lookup returns CDR1 MNHNY and CDR2 SVGAGI (reference sequence). The CDR3 spells CASSLIQSDEQFF. The CDR3, as DNA: TGTGCCAGCAGTCTAATCCAATCCGATGAGCAGTTCTTC.

In this sample, this clone turned up once. The chain combines TRBV4-1 with TRBJ2-7, with D hard to call. This CDR3 contains 13 residues. Germline loops: CDR1 MGHRA, CDR2 YSYEKL. V was clipped by 1 base and J by 4 bases, with 8 bases between them. CDR3 loop: CASSQGVRYEQYF. In DNA form, the CDR3 reads TGCGCCAGCAGCCAAGGAGTACGGTACGAGCAGTACTTC.

J is TRBJ2-1 and V is TRBV7-3; TRBD1 matches at 8 bases. Germline V gene lookup returns CDR1 SGHTA and CDR2 FQGTGA. The CDR3 covers 15 residues. V lost 3 bases and J lost 4; bases outside the gene matches: 5. The CDR3 DNA is TGTGCCAGCAGCTTCGACAGGGGAGGATACAATGAGCAGTTCTTC. Its protein product is CASSFDRGGYNEQFF.

This chain joins TRBV7-8 and TRBJ1-5; 8 positions match TRBD1. From germline, CDR1 is SGHVS and CDR2 FQNEAQ. CDR3 size: 18 residues. Trimming cost V 5 bases and J 5 bases; bases outside gene matches: 17. CDR3: CASSPGFLPGQVDQPQHF. The CDR3 DNA reads as TGTGCCAGCAGCCCGGGGTTTTTACCGGGACAGGTAGATCAGCCCCAGCATTTT.

The chain recombines TRBV30 with TRBJ2-1; 14 nucleotides align to TRBD2. The CDR3 is made up of 18 amino acids. The junction had 6 bases not matched to a gene; V was cut back by 2 bases and J by 0 bases. The V gene's germline CDR1 is GTSNPN and CDR2 SVGIG (reference sequence). The CDR3 reads CAWSTGTSGRGSYNEQFF. The CDR3 DNA is TGTGCCTGGAGTACCGGGACTAGCGGGAGAGGCTCCTACAATGAGCAGTTCTTC.

This clone was seen just once. The V gene is TRBV6-5, the J gene TRBJ2-2; D is uncertain. The CDR3 sequence is 15 residues long. CDR1 is MNHEY and CDR2 is SVGAGI in the germline V gene. Trimming stripped 2 bases from V and 1 base from J, with 8 bases between. The CDR3 spells CASSYRPMNTGELFF. The CDR3, as DNA: TGTGCCAGCAGTTACCGCCCTATGAACACCGGGGAGCTGTTTTTT.

The chain is built from TRBV30 and TRBJ2-1; TRBD2 matches 12 bases. CDR3 length: 16 residues. Per germline, CDR1 GTSNPN and CDR2 SVGIG (reference sequence). Trimming at V came to 3 bases and at J to 5 bases, leaving 8 bases not matched to a gene. DNA for the CDR3: TGTGCCTGGAGAAGAACCCTAGCGGGAGGGAACAATGAGCAGTTCTTC. This codes for CAWRRTLAGGNNEQFF.

The V gene is TRBV19, the J gene TRBJ2-7, with 8 bases fitting TRBD1. Germline CDR1 is LNHDA and CDR2 is SQIVND (reference sequence). CDR3 size: 15 residues. Losses at the gene ends were 5 bases for V and 2 bases for J; bases not matched to a gene: 8. The CDR3 region is CASSPAGGNTYEQYF. In DNA, the CDR3 is TGTGCCAGTAGTCCGGCAGGGGGCAACACCTACGAGCAGTACTTC.

V usage is TRBV11-2 and J usage is TRBJ2-1; 12 bases are a match to TRBD2. Per the germline V gene, CDR1 is SGHAT and CDR2 is FQNNGV. V lost 6 bases and J lost 0; bases outside the gene matches: 12. The CDR3 length is 19 residues. Here the CDR3 DNA reads TGTGCCAGCAGACCTCCGGGACTAGCGGGCCCCAGCTCCTACAATGAGCAGTTCTTC. It codes for CASRPPGLAGPSSYNEQFF.

This chain uses TRBV4-2 with TRBJ1-5; possibly TRBD1 for D (5 bases). The CDR3 spans 12 residues. The V gene lost 11 bases and the J gene lost 2 bases, with 10 bases spanning the gap. The germline V gene has CDR1 LGHNA and CDR2 YNFKEQ. CDR3: CAAGLGNQPQHF. The DNA of the CDR3 is TGTGCCGCGGGACTGGGCAATCAGCCCCAGCATTTT.

The CDR3 is CASIRVQGDEQYF. The CDR3 nucleotides are TGTGCCAGCATCAGGGTCCAGGGTGACGAGCAGTACTTC. The gene calls are TRBV6-1 and TRBJ2-7; a weak D match, TRBD1 (5 bases). The CDR3 totals 13 residues. Looked up from germline, CDR1 is MNHNS and CDR2 is SASEGT. The germline V and J ends were trimmed by 7 bases and 5 bases, with 15 bases remaining between them.

CDR3 in DNA: TGTGCCAGCAGCTTAGATCAGGGTCTCTCTGAAGCTTTCTTT. It yields the protein CASSLDQGLSEAFF. V is TRBV7-9 and J is TRBJ1-1; possibly TRBD1 for D (5 bases). CDR1 and CDR2 from the germline V gene are SEHNR and FQNEAQ (reference sequence). Trimming stripped 1 base from V and 6 bases from J, with 12 bases between. This CDR3 contains 14 residues.

This chain connects TRBV6-5 to TRBJ2-7, with 7 nucleotides matching TRBD1. Trimming cost V 5 bases and J 2 bases; bases outside gene matches: 3. Germline CDR1 and CDR2: MNHEY and SVGAGI. There are 13 residues in the CDR3. The CDR3 DNA follows: TGTGCCAGCAGTCGACAGGGAACCTACGAGCAGTACTTC. Translated: CASSRQGTYEQYF.

The chain employs TRBV29-1 and TRBJ2-2; possible D gene TRBD2, 6 bases. Trimming pared 7 bases from V and 1 base from J, leaving 25 bases between. In germline, CDR1 is SQVTM, CDR2 ANQGSEA. The CDR3 covers 18 residues. The CDR3 DNA reads as TGCAGCGCTTCTCCTATCGGCGGCCACGGGAGGAACACCGGGGAGCTGTTTTTT. Protein: CSASPIGGHGRNTGELFF.

In this sample, this clone is medium-sized. This rearrangement joins TRBV2 to TRBJ1-1, with 8 bases aligning to TRBD1. The CDR3 sequence is 14 residues long. V lost 6 bases, J lost 2 bases, and 5 bases stayed unmatched. CDR1 is SNHLY, CDR2 FYNNEI, per germline. As DNA, the CDR3 is TGTGCCAGCAGGACAACAGGGGGTAACACTGAAGCTTTCTTT. This gives the protein CASRTTGGNTEAFF.

The chain employs TRBV29-1 and TRBJ1-4; D remains ambiguous. Germline V gene lookup returns CDR1 SQVTM and CDR2 ANQGSEA. The CDR3 sequence is 19 residues long. Trimming took off 4 bases at V and 0 bases at J, with 24 bases between the two ends. DNA for the CDR3: TGCAGCGTTGCCCACCGTTCGAGGCGATTTTCTGCAACTAATGAAAAACTGTTTTTT. Its protein product is CSVAHRSRRFSATNEKLFF.

This clone has more than one count but fewer than ten. The chain uses TRBV25-1 and TRBJ1-1, with a possible D match to TRBD1 (5 bases). Germline CDR1 MGHDK, CDR2 SYGVNS. The CDR3 is made up of 14 amino acids. Trimming removed 4 bases at V and 9 bases at J, with 18 bases between. The CDR3: CASSGKWGDYKAFF. Written as DNA, the CDR3 is TGTGCCAGCAGTGGGAAGTGGGGCGATTACAAAGCTTTCTTT.

The chain combines TRBV11-2 with TRBJ2-7; 10 bases fit TRBD1. Germline V gives CDR1 SGHAT, CDR2 FQNNGV. The CDR3 has 16 residues. Trimming took 1 base from V and 3 from J; bases not matched to a gene: 6. CDR3 amino acids: CASSLGQGTGVYEQYF. As DNA, the CDR3 is TGTGCCAGCAGCTTAGGACAGGGGACAGGGGTCTACGAGCAGTACTTC.

The V call is TRBV10-3, the J call TRBJ2-1, with TRBD2 identical over 12 bases. Trimming removed 8 bases from V and 9 bases from J; junction bases left unmatched: 8. Germline V gene data show CDR1 as ENHRY and CDR2 as SYGVKD. The CDR3 spans 14 residues. As DNA, the CDR3 is TGTGCCATCGCGAAGACTAGCGGGAGACCTGAGCAGTTCTTC. Encoded protein: CAIAKTSGRPEQFF.

The rearrangement uses TRBV7-7 and TRBJ2-7; TRBD2 agrees at 12 bases. V lost 1 base, J lost 6 bases, and 4 bases stayed unmatched. CDR1 SSHAT and CDR2 FNYEAQ come from the germline V gene (reference sequence). The CDR3 loop spans 15 amino acids. CDR3 sequence: CASSLGLAGVIEQYF. CDR3 nucleotide sequence: TGTGCCAGCAGCTTAGGACTAGCGGGAGTCATCGAGCAGTACTTC.

This clone was detected a few times. This chain joins TRBV18 and TRBJ2-1; 15 nucleotides agree with TRBD2. The CDR3 covers 16 residues. The germline CDR1 and CDR2 sequences are KGHSH and LQKENI. The junction had 5 bases not matched to a gene; V was cut back by 6 bases and J by 5 bases. Written as DNA, the CDR3 is TGTGCCAGCTCGGGACTAGCGGGAGGTTTCGACAATGAGCAGTTCTTC. Its translation is CASSGLAGGFDNEQFF.